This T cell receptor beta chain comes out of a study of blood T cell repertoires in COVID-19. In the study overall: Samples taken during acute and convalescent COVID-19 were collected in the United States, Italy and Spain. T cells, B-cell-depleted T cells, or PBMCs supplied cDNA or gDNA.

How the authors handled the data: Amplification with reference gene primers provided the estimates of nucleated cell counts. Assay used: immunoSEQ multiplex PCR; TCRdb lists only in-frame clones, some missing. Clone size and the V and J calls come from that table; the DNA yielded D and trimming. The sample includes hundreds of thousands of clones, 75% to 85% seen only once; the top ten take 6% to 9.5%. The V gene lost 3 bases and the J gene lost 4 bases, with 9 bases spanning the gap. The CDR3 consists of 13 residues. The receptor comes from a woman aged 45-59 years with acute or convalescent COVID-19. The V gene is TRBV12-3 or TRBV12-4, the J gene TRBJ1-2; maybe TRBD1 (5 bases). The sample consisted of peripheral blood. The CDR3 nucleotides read TGTGCCAGCAGTTTCAGGGATGGCTATGGCTACACCTTC. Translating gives CASSFRDGYGYTF.